This TCR beta chain was captured in a study of response to subunit inactivated influenza vaccine. General study points: Every seasonal influenza vaccination brings in few new T cells, the authors suggested.

TCRdb redid the calling of the RT-PCR reads with MiXCR, one entry per CDR3 protein. Here the sample spans 170,000 or so distinct CDR3 sequences, 9.5% to 12% being singletons. Trimming took off 6 bases at V and 5 bases at J, with 14 bases between the two ends. Germline CDR1 reads MDHEN; CDR2 reads SYDVKM. This CDR3 region has 14 residues. This clonotype was observed many times. Its target is not known. The chain carries TRBV28 and TRBJ2-1; D call uncertain. The source is a man between 45 and 75 years old who received an inactivated influenza vaccine. The specimen was CD8+ T cells sorted from PBMCs, collected 23 months after vaccination. The CDR3: CASRVEYGHNEQFF. The CDR3 bases are TGTGCCAGCAGGGTGGAGTACGGCCACAATGAGCAGTTCTTC.